The 32 T cell receptor beta chains reported below all come from one sample, sequenced in a study of blood T cell repertoires in COVID-19. Measured with immunoSEQ multiplex PCR; TCRdb has only the in-frame clones, and not every one. The table records under 200,000 clones, about 85% of them present only once. Material: peripheral blood. The receptors come from a man in his sixties with acute or convalescent COVID-19.

The rearrangement joins TRBV27 to TRBJ2-2; 10 bases line up with TRBD2. Trimming took 4 bases from V and 4 from J; bases not matched to a gene: 3. This CDR3 comprises 15 residues. The germline V gene encodes CDR1 MNHEY and CDR2 SMNVEV (reference sequence). The chain's CDR3 is CASSWLAGATGELFF. The CDR3 bases are TGTGCCAGCAGTTGGCTAGCGGGAGCCACCGGGGAGCTGTTTTTT.

V is TRBV29-1 and J is TRBJ1-2; possibly TRBD1 for D (5 bases). V was pared by 2 bases and J by 8 bases, with 27 bases between. The germline V gene encodes CDR1 SQVTM and CDR2 ANQGSEA. This CDR3 is 17 amino acids long. The CDR3 DNA reads as TGCAGCGTTGAATCTCAGGGAACGGGCCAGGGATCGAGGGGCTACACCTTC. Translation: CSVESQGTGQGSRGYTF. The complete variable domain, with remaining parts taken from reference TRBV29-1 and TRBJ1-2, reads SAVISQKPSRDICQRGTSLTIQCQVDSQVTMMFWYRQQPGQSLTLIATANQGSEATYESGFVIDKFPISRPNLTFSTLTVSNMSPEDSSIYLCSVESQGTGQGSRGYTFGSGTRLTVV.

The rearrangement links TRBV4-1 to TRBJ1-2; a possible D gene is TRBD1 (6 bases). Trimming took off 4 bases at V and 8 bases at J, with 20 bases between the two ends. This CDR3 comprises 15 residues. Germline CDR1 reads MGHRA; CDR2 reads YSYEKL. CDR3 sequence: CASSLRTGNLAGYTF. The CDR3 nucleotides read TGCGCCAGCAGCCTAAGAACAGGGAACCTGGCGGGCTACACCTTC.

V usage is TRBV2 and J usage is TRBJ1-1; TRBD1 might be the D (6 bases). CDR1 is SNHLY and CDR2 is FYNNEI in the germline V gene. The CDR3 extends over 15 amino acids. Trimming shortened V by 3 bases and J by 4 bases, and 15 bases separated the two germline ends. CDR3 protein: CASSEGQGMFTEAFF. The CDR3 DNA reads as TGTGCCAGCAGTGAGGGGCAGGGGATGTTCACTGAAGCTTTCTTT.

Only one count was recorded for this clone. V is TRBV6-4 and J is TRBJ1-1; D may be TRBD1 (6 bases). CDR3 length equals 14 residues. Per the germline V gene, CDR1 is MRHNA and CDR2 is SNTAGT. V was cut by 4 bases and J by 1 base, with 10 bases left in between. CDR3 coding DNA: TGTGCCAGCAGTGTATCGACAGGGAACACTGAAGCTTTCTTT. Amino acids: CASSVSTGNTEAFF.

A few counts support this clone. The chain joins TRBV10-1 to TRBJ1-4, with 7 bases aligning to TRBD1. V was pared by 7 bases and J by 6 bases, with 5 bases of the junction left unmatched. CDR3 length: 13 residues. Germline V gives CDR1 WNHNN, CDR2 SYGVQD (reference sequence). CDR3 bases: TGCGCCAGCACCAAGGGGGCGGATGAAAAACTGTTTTTT. Its translation: CASTKGADEKLFF.

The chain employs TRBV7-2 and TRBJ2-7, with 10 bases matching TRBD2. Per germline, CDR1 SGHTA and CDR2 FQGNSA. V was clipped by 1 base and J by 4 bases; unmatched bases: 7. The CDR3 is 16 residues long. The CDR3 loop is CASSLDPGTSEYEQYF. The CDR3 bases are TGTGCCAGCAGCTTAGACCCCGGGACTAGCGAGTACGAGCAGTACTTC.

The V call is TRBV19, the J call TRBJ1-2, with D perhaps TRBD1 (5 bases). Germline loops: CDR1 LNHDA, CDR2 SQIVND (reference sequence). This CDR3 is built from 13 residues. The V gene lost 6 bases and the J gene lost 1 base, with 9 bases spanning the gap. In DNA form, the CDR3 reads TGTGCCAGTAGCATGACAGATAACTATGGCTACACCTTC. As protein: CASSMTDNYGYTF.

This chain connects TRBV5-1 to TRBJ1-2, with 7 bases that match TRBD1. The length of the CDR3 is 15 residues. Trimming cost V 3 bases and J 5 bases; bases outside gene matches: 10. Per germline, CDR1 SGHRS and CDR2 YFSETQ. CDR3 sequence: CASSSGQVQPYGYTF. The DNA of the CDR3 is TGCGCCAGCAGCTCCGGACAGGTTCAACCTTATGGCTACACCTTC.

The rearrangement joins TRBV15 to TRBJ1-4, with 8 bases aligning to TRBD1. Germline lookup yields CDR1 LNHNV and CDR2 YYDKDF (reference sequence). The V gene end was trimmed by 5 bases and the J gene end by 7 bases; junction bases not matched to a gene: 9. The CDR3 covers 15 residues. CDR3 DNA: TGTGCCACCAGCTTGCAGGGGGCGCCCGGTGAAAAACTGTTTTTT. Its protein is CATSLQGAPGEKLFF. Drawing the rest from reference TRBV15 and TRBJ1-4, the complete variable domain is DAMVIQNPRYQVTQFGKPVTLSCSQTLNHNVMYWYQQKSSQAPKLLFHYYDKDFNNEADTPDNFQSRRPNTSFCFLDIRSPGLGDTAMYLCATSLQGAPGEKLFFGSGTQLSVL.

The chain carries TRBV7-8 and TRBJ2-1; the D gene is possibly TRBD2 (7 bases). The CDR3 is made up of 16 amino acids. Between the trimmed V and J ends, which lost 5 bases and 1 base, there was a span of 15 bases. Per the germline V gene, CDR1 is SGHVS and CDR2 is FQNEAQ. CDR3 sequence reads: CASSPGEGRSYNEQFF. Here the CDR3 DNA reads TGTGCCAGCAGCCCAGGGGAGGGCCGATCCTACAATGAGCAGTTCTTC. The entire variable domain, with the rest obtained from reference TRBV7-8 and TRBJ2-1, is as follows: GAGVSQSPRYKVAKRGQDVALRCDPISGHVSLFWYQQALGQGPEFLTYFQNEAQLDKSGLPSDRFFAERPEGSVSTLKIQRTQQEDSAVYLCASSPGEGRSYNEQFFGPGTRLTVL.

CDR3 nucleotides: TGCGCCAGCAGCACCGGGACTAGTGCGGAGACCCAGTACTTC. Translating gives CASSTGTSAETQYF. This rearrangement joins TRBV10-2 to TRBJ2-5, with 8 bases identical to TRBD2. The ends lost 6 bases at V and 5 bases at J; junction bases unmatched: 8. The CDR3 contains 14 residues. Germline-derived CDR1 and CDR2 are WSHSY and SAAADI.

V gene TRBV3-1 (or the pseudogene TRBV3-2) combines with J gene TRBJ1-1; D not certain. The V and J ends lost 0 bases and 3 bases respectively, with 5 bases between them. CDR1 and CDR2 from the germline V gene are LGHDT and YNNKEL (reference sequence). The CDR3 has 13 residues. CDR3 bases: TGTGCCAGCAGCCAAGATTCGGACACTGAAGCTTTCTTT. Its protein product is CASSQDSDTEAFF.

The chain carries TRBV6-5 and TRBJ1-2, with D possibly matching TRBD1 (5 bases). In germline, CDR1 is MNHEY, CDR2 SVGAGI. The CDR3 sequence is 15 residues long. V was trimmed by 0 bases and J by 5 bases, leaving 13 bases between them. The CDR3: CASSYSGGERYGYTF. CDR3 nucleotides: TGTGCCAGCAGTTACTCGGGAGGGGAGAGATATGGCTACACCTTC.

The chain combines TRBV5-4 with TRBJ2-2; 7 bases match TRBD1. Germline V gene sequence: CDR1 SGHNT, CDR2 YYREEE (reference sequence). The CDR3 runs 15 residues. V dropped 7 bases and J dropped 0; count of bases not matched to a gene: 6. This CDR3 is CASLEGASNTGELFF. CDR3 coding DNA: TGTGCCAGCCTCGAGGGGGCCTCGAACACCGGGGAGCTGTTTTTT. Full variable domain (rest looked up from reference TRBV5-4 and TRBJ2-2): ETGVTQSPTHLIKTRGQQVTLRCSSQSGHNTVSWYQQALGQGPQFIFQYYREEENGRGNFPPRFSGLQFPNYSSELNVNALELDDSALYLCASLEGASNTGELFFGEGSRLTVL.

A remark on this clone: At the DNA level, this CDR3 is encoded by other sequences in the same sample as well. The chain is built from TRBV5-1 and TRBJ1-2; 8 bases match TRBD1. Trimming cost V 0 bases and J 7 bases; bases outside gene matches: 2. Looked up from germline, CDR1 is SGHRS and CDR2 is YFSETQ. This CDR3 contains 13 residues. CDR3 region: CASSLAGGGGYTF. The CDR3 DNA follows: TGCGCCAGCAGCTTGGCAGGGGGCGGTGGCTACACCTTC. The whole variable domain, filled in from reference TRBV5-1 and TRBJ1-2, reads KAGVTQTPRYLIKTRGQQVTLSCSPISGHRSVSWYQQTPGQGLQFLFEYFSETQRNKGNFPGRFSGRQFSNSRSEMNVSTLELGDSALYLCASSLAGGGGYTFGSGTRLTVV.

CDR3 amino acids: CAISESGRGEKLFF. In nucleotides, the CDR3 is TGTGCCATCAGTGAGTCAGGGAGGGGTGAAAAACTGTTTTTT. This sequence joins TRBV10-3 and TRBJ1-4; TRBD1 is a possible D gene (5 bases). The CDR3 consists of 14 residues. Germline CDR1 is ENHRY and CDR2 is SYGVKD. V lost 0 bases, J lost 7 bases, and 9 bases lay in between.

This chain joins TRBV18 and TRBJ1-5; 9 nucleotides agree with TRBD1. V shed 2 bases and J 4 bases; nucleotides not matched to a gene: 6. Germline V gene sequence: CDR1 KGHSH, CDR2 LQKENI. The CDR3 has 16 residues. The CDR3 DNA sequence: TGTGCCAGCTCACCATTTGCGACAGGGGGTAATCAGCCCCAGCATTTT. Translated: CASSPFATGGNQPQHF.

The CDR3 sequence: CAWSEGGQGGFHEQYV. The CDR3 DNA reads TGTGCCTGGAGTGAGGGTGGACAGGGGGGGTTTCACGAGCAGTACGTC. The chain employs TRBV30 and TRBJ2-7, with 10 bases fitting TRBD1. CDR1 is GTSNPN, CDR2 SVGIG, per germline (reference sequence). This CDR3 has 16 amino acids. V lost 1 base to trimming and J lost 5 bases; unmatched junction nucleotides: 11.

The chain has TRBV3-1 (or the pseudogene TRBV3-2) and TRBJ2-2; D is undetermined. The germline CDR1 and CDR2 sequences are LGHDT and YNNKEL (reference sequence). There are 14 residues in the CDR3. V lost 4 bases and J 2 bases, leaving 8 bases between the germline ends. The CDR3 loop reads CASSRSGNTGELFF. The CDR3 bases are TGTGCCAGCAGCCGATCAGGTAACACCGGGGAGCTGTTTTTT.

V is TRBV30 and J is TRBJ2-2; possible D gene TRBD1, 5 bases. The V end was cut by 3 bases, the J end by 1 base, with 18 bases between. The CDR3 totals 17 residues. CDR1 and CDR2 from the germline V gene are GTSNPN and SVGIG (reference sequence). This CDR3 is CAWSPSALGQNTGELFF. The CDR3 nucleotides read TGTGCCTGGAGCCCATCAGCCCTCGGACAGAACACCGGGGAGCTGTTTTTT. The full variable domain, in which reference TRBV30 and TRBJ2-2 provide the parts outside the CDR3, is SQTIHQWPATLVQPVGSPLSLECTVEGTSNPNLYWYRQAAGRGLQLLFYSVGIGQISSEVPQNLSASRPQDRQFILSSKKLLLSDSGFYLCAWSPSALGQNTGELFFGEGSRLTVL.

This sequence joins TRBV10-3 and TRBJ1-2, with D uncertain. Per the germline V gene, CDR1 is ENHRY and CDR2 is SYGVKD. The CDR3 length is 12 residues. Deletions cut 4 bases from V and 5 bases from J, with 8 bases between. The CDR3 protein is CAISGSEYGYTF. CDR3 sequence (DNA): TGTGCCATCAGTGGTTCCGAGTATGGCTACACCTTC.

Ten or more counts support this clone. CDR3 coding DNA: TGTGCCAGCAGTAGTGGGGCAGACTTTTCCTACGAGCAGTACTTC. It encodes CASSSGADFSYEQYF. The chain recombines TRBV14 with TRBJ2-7; possible D gene TRBD1, 5 bases. V lost 6 bases and J 1 base, leaving 16 bases between the germline ends. Germline lookup yields CDR1 SGHDN and CDR2 FVKESK. The CDR3 is made up of 15 amino acids.

The gene calls are TRBV7-9 and TRBJ1-2; 9 bases map to TRBD1. Germline V gives CDR1 SEHNR, CDR2 FQNEAQ (reference sequence). This CDR3 is built from 15 residues. Trimming removed 2 bases from V and 1 base from J; junction bases left unmatched: 2. This CDR3 is CASSLKTGGNYGYTF. CDR3 DNA sequence: TGTGCCAGCAGCTTAAAGACAGGGGGTAACTATGGCTACACCTTC.

The chain combines TRBV27 with TRBJ1-4; 8 nucleotides match TRBD1. Trimming took 3 bases from V and 7 from J; bases not matched to a gene: 10. Per germline, CDR1 MNHEY and CDR2 SMNVEV (reference sequence). There are 16 residues in the CDR3. The CDR3 region has the DNA TGTGCCAGCAGTTTTGCCAGGGGGCTCTTAGGTGAAAAACTGTTTTTT. Translating gives CASSFARGLLGEKLFF.

In its sample, this clone was seen once. V gene TRBV2 combines with J gene TRBJ1-3; D perhaps matches TRBD1 (6 bases). The CDR3 is 16 residues long. Trimming left V 2 bases short and J 0 bases short, with 11 bases between. From germline, CDR1 is SNHLY and CDR2 FYNNEI. The DNA of the CDR3 is TGTGCCAGCAGTGAAATGGCAGGGGTCTCTGGAAACACCATATATTTT. It yields the protein CASSEMAGVSGNTIYF.

V and J are TRBV14 and TRBJ2-3, with D perhaps TRBD2 (6 bases). Trimming cost V 4 bases and J 2 bases, with 13 bases left between them. The CDR3 is made up of 15 amino acids. Germline lookup yields CDR1 SGHDN and CDR2 FVKESK. The CDR3 loop is CASSPGRDFTDTQYF. In DNA, the CDR3 is TGTGCCAGCAGCCCCGGGCGGGACTTCACAGATACGCAGTATTTT.

This chain links TRBV19 with TRBJ2-3, with a tentative D call TRBD1 (5 bases). CDR1 and CDR2 (germline): LNHDA, SQIVND (reference sequence). Trimming removed 8 bases from V and 0 bases from J, with 9 bases in between. This CDR3 is 13 amino acids long. This chain's CDR3 is CASQQDSTDTQYF. In nucleotides, the CDR3 is TGTGCCAGTCAACAGGACAGCACAGATACGCAGTATTTT.

About this clone itself: The identical CDR3 is also encoded by other nucleotide sequences in the sample. This chain uses TRBV5-1 with TRBJ1-5; 8 positions agree with TRBD1. In germline, CDR1 is SGHRS, CDR2 YFSETQ. This CDR3 has 14 amino acids. Trimming took 1 base from V and 4 from J; bases not matched to a gene: 1. CDR3 bases: TGCGCCAGCAGCTTGACAGGGGGGAATCAGCCCCAGCATTTT. Encoded protein: CASSLTGGNQPQHF.

The CDR3 protein is CSASEASGNTDTQYF. Here the CDR3 DNA reads TGCAGTGCTAGTGAAGCTAGCGGGAACACAGATACGCAGTATTTT. The rearrangement joins TRBV20-1 to TRBJ2-3; 9 nucleotides align to TRBD2. This CDR3 comprises 15 residues. V was pared by 3 bases and J by 2 bases, with 6 bases of the junction left unmatched. Germline V gene sequence: CDR1 DFQATT, CDR2 SNEGSKA (reference sequence).

The chain combines TRBV30 with TRBJ1-4, with 7 bases that match TRBD1. The germline CDR1 and CDR2 sequences are GTSNPN and SVGIG (reference sequence). The CDR3 runs 15 residues. V trimming: 2 bases; J trimming: 7 bases; junction bases outside the gene matches: 10. As DNA, the CDR3 is TGTGCCTGGAGTCGCCCGAGACAGGGCAGTGAAAAACTGTTTTTT. Residues: CAWSRPRQGSEKLFF.

The chain carries TRBV3-1 (or the pseudogene TRBV3-2) and TRBJ1-2; possible D gene TRBD1, 5 bases. The CDR3 length is 13 residues. V was pared by 2 bases and J by 6 bases, with 10 bases between. Germline CDR1 and CDR2: LGHDT and YNNKEL (reference sequence). CDR3 in DNA: TGTGCCAGCAGCCAACCGGCAGGGAATGGCTACACCTTC. The encoded protein is CASSQPAGNGYTF.